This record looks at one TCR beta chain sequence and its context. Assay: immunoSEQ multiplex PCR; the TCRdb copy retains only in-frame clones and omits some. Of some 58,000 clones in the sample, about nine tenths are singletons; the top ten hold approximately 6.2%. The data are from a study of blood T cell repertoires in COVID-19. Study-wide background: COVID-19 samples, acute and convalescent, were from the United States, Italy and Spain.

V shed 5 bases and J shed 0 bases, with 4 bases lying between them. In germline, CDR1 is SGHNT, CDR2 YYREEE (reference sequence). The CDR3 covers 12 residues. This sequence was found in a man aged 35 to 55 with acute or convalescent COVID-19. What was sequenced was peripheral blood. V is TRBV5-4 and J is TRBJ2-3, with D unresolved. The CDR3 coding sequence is TGTGCCAGCAGTTCTAGCACAGATACGCAGTATTTT. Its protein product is CASSSSTDTQYF.